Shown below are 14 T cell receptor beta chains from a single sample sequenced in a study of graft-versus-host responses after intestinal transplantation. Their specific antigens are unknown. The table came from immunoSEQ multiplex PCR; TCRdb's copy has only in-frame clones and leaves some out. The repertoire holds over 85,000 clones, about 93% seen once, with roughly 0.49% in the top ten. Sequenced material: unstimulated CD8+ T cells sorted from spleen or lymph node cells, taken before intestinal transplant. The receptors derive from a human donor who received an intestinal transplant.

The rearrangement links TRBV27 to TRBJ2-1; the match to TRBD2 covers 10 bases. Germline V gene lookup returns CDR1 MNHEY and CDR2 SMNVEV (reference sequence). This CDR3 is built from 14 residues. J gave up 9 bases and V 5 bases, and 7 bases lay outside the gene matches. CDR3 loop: CASSGLAVWSEQFF. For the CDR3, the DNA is TGTGCCAGCAGTGGACTAGCGGTGTGGAGTGAGCAGTTCTTC.

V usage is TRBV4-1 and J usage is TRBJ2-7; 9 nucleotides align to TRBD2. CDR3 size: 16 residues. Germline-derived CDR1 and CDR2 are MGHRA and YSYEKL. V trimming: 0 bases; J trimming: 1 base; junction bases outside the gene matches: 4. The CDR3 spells CASSQDSREGSYEQYF. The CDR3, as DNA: TGCGCCAGCAGCCAAGACTCGCGGGAGGGGTCCTACGAGCAGTACTTC.

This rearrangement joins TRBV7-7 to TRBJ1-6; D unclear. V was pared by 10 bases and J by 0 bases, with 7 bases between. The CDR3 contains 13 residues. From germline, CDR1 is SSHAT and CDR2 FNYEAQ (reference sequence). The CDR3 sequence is CAKRSSYNSPLHF. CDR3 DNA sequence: TGTGCCAAGAGGAGCTCCTATAATTCACCCCTCCACTTT.

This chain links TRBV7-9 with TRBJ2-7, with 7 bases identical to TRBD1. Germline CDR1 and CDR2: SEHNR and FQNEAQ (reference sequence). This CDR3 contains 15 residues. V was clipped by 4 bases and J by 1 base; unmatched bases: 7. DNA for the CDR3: TGTGCCAGCAGCTCCAACAGGGGACCTTCCTACGAGCAGTACTTC. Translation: CASSSNRGPSYEQYF.

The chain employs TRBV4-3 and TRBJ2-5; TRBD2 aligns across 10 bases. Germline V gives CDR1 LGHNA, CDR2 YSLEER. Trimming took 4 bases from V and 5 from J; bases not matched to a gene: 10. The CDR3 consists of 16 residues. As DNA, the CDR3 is TGCGCCAGCAGCCCAGCGGGGGGGCTCAGGGGGGAGACCCAGTACTTC. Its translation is CASSPAGGLRGETQYF.

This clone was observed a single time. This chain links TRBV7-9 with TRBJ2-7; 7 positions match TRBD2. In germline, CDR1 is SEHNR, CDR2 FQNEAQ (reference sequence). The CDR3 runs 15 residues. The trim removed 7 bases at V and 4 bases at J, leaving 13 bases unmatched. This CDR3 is CASTQLAGANYEQYF. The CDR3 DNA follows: TGTGCCAGCACCCAATTGGCGGGAGCCAATTACGAGCAGTACTTC. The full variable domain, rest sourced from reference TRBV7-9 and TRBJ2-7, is DTGVSQNPRHKITKRGQNVTFRCDPISEHNRLYWYRQTLGQGPEFLTYFQNEAQLEKSRLLSDRFSAERPKGSFSTLEIQRTEQGDSAMYLCASTQLAGANYEQYFGPGTRLTVT.

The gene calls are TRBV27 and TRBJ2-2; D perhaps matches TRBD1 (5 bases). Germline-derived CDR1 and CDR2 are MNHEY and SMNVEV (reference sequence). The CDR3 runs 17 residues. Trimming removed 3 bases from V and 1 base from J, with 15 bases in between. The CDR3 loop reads CASSFLMWQGNTGELFF. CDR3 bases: TGTGCCAGCAGTTTCCTCATGTGGCAGGGGAACACCGGGGAGCTGTTTTTT.

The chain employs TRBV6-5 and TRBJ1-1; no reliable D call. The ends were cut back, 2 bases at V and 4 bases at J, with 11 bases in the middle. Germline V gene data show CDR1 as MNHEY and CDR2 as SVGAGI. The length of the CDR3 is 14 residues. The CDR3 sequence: CASSYTSSGTEAFF. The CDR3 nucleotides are TGTGCCAGCAGTTACACCTCCTCGGGCACTGAAGCTTTCTTT.

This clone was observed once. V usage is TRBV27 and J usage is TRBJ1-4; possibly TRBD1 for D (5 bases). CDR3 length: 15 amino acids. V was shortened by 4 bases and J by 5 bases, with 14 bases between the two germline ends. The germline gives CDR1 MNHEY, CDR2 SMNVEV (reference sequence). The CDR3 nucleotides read TGTGCCAGCAGTTCCCAGGGTCTGAGGAATGAAAAACTGTTTTTT. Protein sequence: CASSSQGLRNEKLFF.

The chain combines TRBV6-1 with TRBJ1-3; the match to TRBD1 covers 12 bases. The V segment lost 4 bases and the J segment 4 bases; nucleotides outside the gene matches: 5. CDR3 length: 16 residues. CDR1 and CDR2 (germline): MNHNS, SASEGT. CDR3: CASSGPGQGAGNTIYF. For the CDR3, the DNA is TGTGCCAGCAGTGGTCCGGGACAGGGGGCCGGAAACACCATATATTTT.

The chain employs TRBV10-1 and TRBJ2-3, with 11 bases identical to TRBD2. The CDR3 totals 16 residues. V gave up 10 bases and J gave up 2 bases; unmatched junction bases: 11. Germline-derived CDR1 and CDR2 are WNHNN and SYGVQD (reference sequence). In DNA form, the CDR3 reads TGCGCCACCAGCCCAATAGCGGGAGGGATCACAGATACGCAGTATTTT. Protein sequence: CATSPIAGGITDTQYF.

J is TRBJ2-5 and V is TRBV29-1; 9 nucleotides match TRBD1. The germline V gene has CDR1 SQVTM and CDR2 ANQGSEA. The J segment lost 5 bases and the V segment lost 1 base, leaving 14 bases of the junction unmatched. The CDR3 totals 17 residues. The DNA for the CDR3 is TGCAGCGTTGAAGGGGTCCTGACAGGGGGGATAGGGGAGACCCAGTACTTC. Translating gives CSVEGVLTGGIGETQYF.

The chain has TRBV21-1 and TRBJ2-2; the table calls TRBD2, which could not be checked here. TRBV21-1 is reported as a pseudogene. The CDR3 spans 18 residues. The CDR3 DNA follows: TGTGCCAGCAGCAAACCCCGGACTAGCGGGGGGAACACCGGGGAGCTGTTTTTT. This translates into CASSKPRTSGGNTGELFF.

The CDR3 DNA follows: TGTGCCAGCAGCTACCGGACAGAGACCTACGAGCAGTACTTC. Translated, it gives CASSYRTETYEQYF. The chain links TRBV13 to TRBJ2-7; possibly TRBD1 for D (6 bases). Germline lookup yields CDR1 PRHDT and CDR2 FYEKMQ (reference sequence). With 4 bases removed from V and 2 bases from J, the gap between germline ends came to 12 bases. The length of the CDR3 is 14 residues.